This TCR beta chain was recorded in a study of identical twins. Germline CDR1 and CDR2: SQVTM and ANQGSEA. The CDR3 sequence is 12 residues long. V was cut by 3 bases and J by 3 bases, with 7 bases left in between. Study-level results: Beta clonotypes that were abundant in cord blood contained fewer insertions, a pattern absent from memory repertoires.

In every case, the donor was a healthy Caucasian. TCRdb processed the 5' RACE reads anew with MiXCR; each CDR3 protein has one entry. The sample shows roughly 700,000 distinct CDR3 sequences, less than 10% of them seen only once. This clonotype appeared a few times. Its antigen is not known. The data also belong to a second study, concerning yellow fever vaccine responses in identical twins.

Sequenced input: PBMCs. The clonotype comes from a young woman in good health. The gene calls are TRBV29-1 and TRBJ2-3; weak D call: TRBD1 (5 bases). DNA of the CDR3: TGCAGCGTTGACCAGGGTACAGATACGCAGTATTTT. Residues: CSVDQGTDTQYF.